This T cell receptor beta chain was found in a study of blood T cells in healthy people across ages. On this clonotype itself: What it binds is unknown.

Then a second PCR, running roughly 6 to 11 cycles, was carried out with a sample-barcoded 5' primer and a J-beta primer mix. TCRdb passed the 5' RACE reads through MiXCR, listing each CDR3 protein once. This sample has nearly 800,000 distinct CDR3 sequences, with approximately 60% found just once. Study-level findings and limits: CMV status of donors was unknown, possibly confounding expanded clonotype changes.

The sequence was collected from a middle-aged man in good health. Sequenced material: blood.

The CDR3, as DNA: TGTGCCACCCTAACTAGCGGGAGCTTTGGCGGGGAGCTGTTTTTT. This translates into CATLTSGSFGGELFF. V gene TRBV6-6 combines with J gene TRBJ2-2; 11 bases line up with TRBD2. Per germline, CDR1 MNHNY and CDR2 SVGAGI (reference sequence). This CDR3 has 15 amino acids. J gave up 7 bases and V 10 bases, and 11 bases lay outside the gene matches.